Sequencing of this T cell receptor (beta chain) was carried out in a study of T cells in Graves' hyperthyroidism and ophthalmopathy. The CDR3 loop spans 14 amino acids. With 0 bases clipped from V and 9 bases from J, the junction kept 4 bases outside the gene matches. In germline, CDR1 is SGHRS, CDR2 YFSETQ. Study findings and constraints: Researchers found most expanded thyroid clonotypes above 0.001 in blood as well. Using 13 V-J features, a model discriminated ophthalmopathy from stable hyperthyroidism.

Points on this clonotype: Its target is not known.

Amplified regions were TCR beta CDR3 sequences from RNA transcripts. The HTBI primer set drove a first-round RT-PCR of the TCR CDR3. TCRdb re-analysed the multiplex PCR reads in MiXCR, keeping a single row per CDR3 protein. The table lists a few hundred thousand distinct CDR3 sequences, just over 14% of them singletons. The blood specimen was taken at initial hyperthyroidism diagnosis, before any ophthalmopathy symptoms. PBMCs stemmed from about 9.7 ml fresh peripheral blood. The V call is TRBV5-1, the J call TRBJ2-1, with 9 bases lining up with TRBD2. The sequence came from a woman aged 40 to 50 with Graves' hyperthyroidism that later progressed to Graves' ophthalmopathy. Sequenced input: blood. The CDR3: CASSLEREEGEQFF. Here the CDR3 DNA reads TGCGCCAGCAGCTTGGAGCGGGAGGAAGGTGAGCAGTTCTTC.